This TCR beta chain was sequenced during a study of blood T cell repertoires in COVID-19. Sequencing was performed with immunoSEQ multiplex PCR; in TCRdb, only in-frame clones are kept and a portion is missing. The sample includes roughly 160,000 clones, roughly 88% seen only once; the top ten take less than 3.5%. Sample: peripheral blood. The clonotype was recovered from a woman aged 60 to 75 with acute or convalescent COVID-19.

The CDR3 coding sequence is TGTGCCAGCTCACCCCTCCAGGGTGAAGCTTTCTTT. Translating gives CASSPLQGEAFF. The V and J genes are TRBV18 and TRBJ1-1; D might be TRBD1 (5 bases). Trimming stripped 3 bases from V and 7 bases from J, with 9 bases between. The CDR3 has 12 amino acids. The V gene's germline CDR1 is KGHSH and CDR2 LQKENI.